One sample yielded the 2 T cell receptor beta chains listed below, sequenced in a study of read filtering for tumor transcriptome and immune sequencing. The library was built from about 400 ng RNA with molecular barcoded adaptors for alpha/delta and beta/gamma chains. TCRdb re-called the reads with MiXCR, one entry per CDR3 protein. This sample has 62,000 or so distinct CDR3 sequences; roughly 20% occur once, and the top ten carry approximately 18%. The sequenced material came from a population of CD138-negative cells sorted from bone marrow. These TCRs come from a donor at least 40 years old with multiple myeloma.

V gene TRBV28 combines with J gene TRBJ2-3, with a weak D call TRBD2 (6 bases). Trimming left V 6 bases short and J 5 bases short, with 21 bases between. There are 16 residues in the CDR3. CDR1 MDHEN and CDR2 SYDVKM come from the germline V gene. CDR3 protein: CASSQALARSQDTQYF. The CDR3 DNA follows: TGTGCCAGCAGCCAGGCCCTAGCGCGGAGTCAAGATACGCAGTATTTT.

This clonotype was counted ten times or more. V is TRBV5-1 and J is TRBJ2-3; D is unresolved. The CDR3 runs 13 residues. Trimming removed 1 base from V and 6 bases from J, with 9 bases in between. Germline values: CDR1 SGHRS, CDR2 YFSETQ. CDR3 nucleotides: TGCGCCAGCAGCTTGTCTAGTATGGATACGCAGTATTTT. It yields the protein CASSLSSMDTQYF.